This entry lists 28 T cell receptor beta chains sequenced from one sample in a study of cytomegalovirus exposure and HLA in healthy donors. Some clones are missing from TCRdb's copy, which holds only in-frame ones; the method was immunoSEQ multiplex PCR. Of about 83,000 clones in the sample, 95% to 96% were seen once. Sequenced sample: PBMCs. All receptors come from a woman aged 18-29 years in good health and CMV-seronegative.

The chain is built from TRBV27 and TRBJ2-5; 11 bases are a match to TRBD2. Trimming at V came to 5 bases and at J to 5 bases, leaving 4 bases not matched to a gene. The CDR3 extends over 14 amino acids. Germline V gives CDR1 MNHEY, CDR2 SMNVEV (reference sequence). The CDR3 spells CASSTSGSWETQYF. The CDR3 nucleotides are TGTGCCAGCAGTACTAGCGGGAGCTGGGAGACCCAGTACTTC.

The rearrangement joins TRBV18 to TRBJ2-1; 9 bases map to TRBD2. V trimming: 10 bases; J trimming: 9 bases; junction bases outside the gene matches: 13. The CDR3 is 14 amino acids. Germline V lookup: CDR1 KGHSH, CDR2 LQKENI. CDR3 nucleotide sequence: TGTGCCACCCGAAGCGGGGGGCGAATTGGTGAGCAGTTCTTC. It translates to CATRSGGRIGEQFF.

This clone was found once. The chain recombines TRBV9 with TRBJ2-2, with a weak D call TRBD1 (7 bases). The CDR3 spans 16 residues. Germline CDR1 is SGDLS and CDR2 is YYNGEE. V lost 3 bases, J lost 5 bases, and 17 bases lay in between. The CDR3 loop reads CASSDQDREETGELFF. Here the CDR3 DNA reads TGTGCCAGCAGCGACCAAGACAGGGAGGAAACCGGGGAGCTGTTTTTT.

The chain joins TRBV6-5 to TRBJ2-5, with 10 bases lining up with TRBD1. Germline-derived CDR1 and CDR2 are MNHEY and SVGAGI. The V and J ends lost 0 bases and 5 bases, in that order; junction bases with no gene match: 6. The CDR3 covers 16 residues. The CDR3 region is CASSYSTGTGVETQYF. The DNA of the CDR3 is TGTGCCAGCAGTTACTCCACTGGGACAGGGGTGGAGACCCAGTACTTC.

The chain combines TRBV7-8 with TRBJ2-1, with 12 bases fitting TRBD2. Per germline, CDR1 SGHVS and CDR2 FQNEAQ. The CDR3 loop spans 19 amino acids. The ends lost 5 bases at V and 0 bases at J; junction bases unmatched: 11. Here the CDR3 reads CASSRLAGGTSGSYNEQFF. For the CDR3, the DNA is TGTGCCAGCAGCCGGCTAGCGGGGGGGACGTCTGGCTCCTACAATGAGCAGTTCTTC.

V gene TRBV5-6 combines with J gene TRBJ1-5; D remains unclear. Germline V CDR1 and CDR2: SGHDT, YYEEEE. V was cut by 3 bases and J by 4 bases, with 11 bases left in between. The CDR3 covers 14 residues. The CDR3 loop reads CASSSSQLNQPQHF. CDR3 nucleotides: TGTGCCAGCAGCTCTAGCCAGCTAAATCAGCCCCAGCATTTT.

This chain links TRBV19 with TRBJ2-7; TRBD1 matches at 8 bases. The CDR3 is 15 amino acids. V lost 5 bases to trimming and J lost 3 bases; unmatched junction nucleotides: 9. Germline CDR1 LNHDA, CDR2 SQIVND (reference sequence). The CDR3 DNA reads TGTGCCAGTAGTCACCGGGGACAGGTTTTCTACGAGCAGTACTTC. Translating gives CASSHRGQVFYEQYF.

The chain couples TRBV6-5 to TRBJ1-4; D ambiguous. CDR3 length equals 12 residues. V lost 6 bases, J lost 6 bases, and 8 bases lay in between. The V gene's germline CDR1 is MNHEY and CDR2 SVGAGI. The CDR3 reads CASRRGDEKLFF. The CDR3 DNA is TGTGCCAGCAGGCGGGGAGATGAAAAACTGTTTTTT.

The chain links TRBV6-6 to TRBJ2-7, with TRBD2 matching 16 bases. Losses at the gene ends were 6 bases for V and 6 bases for J; bases not matched to a gene: 8. The V gene's germline CDR1 is MNHNY and CDR2 SVGAGI (reference sequence). This CDR3 is 16 amino acids long. DNA for the CDR3: TGTGCCAGCAGGTTACCCGGGACTAGCGGGAGGGTCGAGCAGTACTTC. This translates into CASRLPGTSGRVEQYF.

The V and J genes are TRBV15 and TRBJ2-7; the D gene is possibly TRBD1 (6 bases). Trimming cost V 3 bases and J 1 base, with 13 bases left between them. In germline, CDR1 is LNHNV, CDR2 YYDKDF (reference sequence). This CDR3 is built from 15 residues. CDR3 sequence reads: CATSRLGQRSYEQYF. DNA for the CDR3: TGTGCCACCAGCAGGCTCGGACAGCGATCCTACGAGCAGTACTTC.

This clone was found once. This rearrangement joins TRBV15 to TRBJ2-1, with TRBD2 matching 8 bases. Germline-derived CDR1 and CDR2 are LNHNV and YYDKDF (reference sequence). J was trimmed by 7 bases and V by 1 base; bases with no gene match: 6. The CDR3 has 15 amino acids. The CDR3 here is CATSRVSGKGNEQFF. In DNA form, the CDR3 reads TGTGCCACCAGCAGAGTTAGCGGGAAAGGGAATGAGCAGTTCTTC.

The V and J genes are TRBV9 and TRBJ1-5, with TRBD1 identical over 9 bases. This CDR3 has 15 amino acids. V dropped 3 bases and J dropped 7; count of bases not matched to a gene: 8. CDR1 is SGDLS and CDR2 is YYNGEE in the germline V gene. The CDR3 sequence is CASSATTGGGQPQHF. The CDR3 coding sequence is TGTGCCAGCAGCGCGACAACAGGGGGCGGACAGCCCCAGCATTTT.

This chain links TRBV5-1 with TRBJ2-3; TRBD2 matches at 8 bases. The V gene end was trimmed by 4 bases and the J gene end by 1 base; junction bases not matched to a gene: 2. This CDR3 is built from 14 residues. Germline V CDR1 and CDR2: SGHRS, YFSETQ. CDR3 DNA sequence: TGCGCCAGCAGCCAAGCGGGAGGCACAGATACGCAGTATTTT. Translating gives CASSQAGGTDTQYF.

The V call is TRBV9, the J call TRBJ2-5; D is ambiguous. The CDR3 runs to 13 residues. Germline lookup yields CDR1 SGDLS and CDR2 YYNGEE. The ends were cut back, 4 bases at V and 3 bases at J, with 10 bases in the middle. The CDR3 region has the DNA TGTGCCAGCAGCACTTGGGCCGAAGAGACCCAGTACTTC. Residues: CASSTWAEETQYF.

The chain employs TRBV6-1 and TRBJ2-7; D is possibly TRBD2 (5 bases). The germline gives CDR1 MNHNS, CDR2 SASEGT. V was shortened by 9 bases and J by 0 bases, with 12 bases between the two germline ends. The CDR3 covers 13 residues. The DNA for the CDR3 is TGTGCCAGTTCTGAGGGAAGCTCCTACGAGCAGTACTTC. This sequence encodes CASSEGSSYEQYF.

The rearrangement uses TRBV7-9 and TRBJ1-1, with 7 nucleotides matching TRBD1. The CDR3 sequence is 18 residues long. Germline trimming cut 5 bases from V and 4 bases from J; bases unmatched to any gene: 19. The V gene's germline CDR1 is SEHNR and CDR2 FQNEAQ (reference sequence). The CDR3 region is CASSPQHPGQPRSTEAFF. The DNA of the CDR3 is TGTGCCAGCAGCCCCCAACATCCGGGACAGCCCCGTAGCACTGAAGCTTTCTTT.

The chain carries TRBV5-8 and TRBJ1-1, with D unclear. Germline CDR1 SGHTS, CDR2 YDEGEE. Trimming took 5 bases from V and 11 from J, leaving 22 bases between them. The CDR3 is made up of 14 amino acids. In DNA form, the CDR3 reads TGTGCCAGCAGTCAGATCCGACAAGAGGGTTATGCTTTCTTT. This gives the protein CASSQIRQEGYAFF.

This chain uses TRBV13 with TRBJ1-1, with D tentatively TRBD1 (6 bases). CDR3 size: 13 residues. The V gene lost 5 bases and the J gene lost 4 bases, with 11 bases spanning the gap. Germline V gene data show CDR1 as PRHDT and CDR2 as FYEKMQ (reference sequence). DNA of the CDR3: TGTGCCAGCAGCCCAGGGGTTGGCACTGAAGCTTTCTTT. This sequence encodes CASSPGVGTEAFF.

The chain uses TRBV5-6 and TRBJ1-4; D ambiguous. CDR3 length: 14 amino acids. Trimming stripped 4 bases from V and 10 bases from J, with 17 bases between. The germline V gene has CDR1 SGHDT and CDR2 YYEEEE. CDR3 residues: CASSVGGSSGKLFF. The CDR3 DNA sequence: TGTGCCAGCAGCGTAGGAGGCTCCAGTGGAAAACTGTTTTTT.

The chain combines TRBV10-2 with TRBJ2-7, with D possibly being TRBD1 (6 bases). The germline V gene encodes CDR1 WSHSY and CDR2 SAAADI. Trimming removed 4 bases from V and 0 bases from J, with 10 bases in between. This CDR3 is 14 amino acids long. The DNA for the CDR3 is TGCGCCAGCAGTGGAGGGGGAAGCTCCTACGAGCAGTACTTC. It is translated as CASSGGGSSYEQYF.

The chain employs TRBV5-6 and TRBJ1-2, with 7 bases identical to TRBD1. CDR3 length equals 13 residues. Germline V gene sequence: CDR1 SGHDT, CDR2 YYEEEE. The trim removed 4 bases at V and 7 bases at J, leaving 7 bases unmatched. Written as DNA, the CDR3 is TGTGCCAGCAGCCGACCGACAGGGACTGGCTACACCTTC. The encoded protein is CASSRPTGTGYTF. The full variable domain, completed using reference TRBV5-6 and TRBJ1-2, is DAGVTQSPTHLIKTRGQQVTLRCSPKSGHDTVSWYQQALGQGPQFIFQYYEEEERQRGNFPDRFSGHQFPNYSSELNVNALLLGDSALYLCASSRPTGTGYTFGSGTRLTVV.

This rearrangement joins TRBV6-5 to TRBJ2-1; 11 nucleotides align to TRBD2. Germline V gives CDR1 MNHEY, CDR2 SVGAGI. The V segment lost 4 bases and the J segment 6 bases; nucleotides outside the gene matches: 8. The CDR3 has 16 residues. The CDR3 spells CASSCLASGRFNEQFF. The CDR3 bases are TGTGCCAGCAGTTGTTTGGCTAGCGGGAGGTTCAATGAGCAGTTCTTC.

The chain couples TRBV28 to TRBJ1-5; 7 nucleotides align to TRBD1. J lost 6 bases, V lost 4 bases, and 6 bases had no gene match. This CDR3 has 14 residues. The germline V gene has CDR1 MDHEN and CDR2 SYDVKM. CDR3 sequence: CASSSVQGGQPQHF. The CDR3 nucleotides read TGTGCCAGCAGTTCCGTCCAGGGGGGTCAGCCCCAGCATTTT.

In its sample, this clone was seen once. This chain links TRBV19 with TRBJ2-3, with a possible D match to TRBD1 (6 bases). From germline, CDR1 is LNHDA and CDR2 SQIVND (reference sequence). The CDR3 is 15 amino acids. V was cut by 8 bases and J by 2 bases, with 17 bases left in between. CDR3 bases: TGTGCCAGTGAAAGGGGGTGGGGAGCCACAGATACGCAGTATTTT. Translation: CASERGWGATDTQYF.

The rearrangement uses TRBV28 and TRBJ2-1; 8 bases line up with TRBD2. The CDR3 extends over 13 amino acids. The trim removed 8 bases at V and 6 bases at J, leaving 6 bases unmatched. Germline V gene data show CDR1 as MDHEN and CDR2 as SYDVKM. The CDR3 region has the DNA TGTGCCAGCTGGGTGGCGGGGGGCAATGAGCAGTTCTTC. This sequence encodes CASWVAGGNEQFF.

CDR3: CASNRGQNYEQYF. The CDR3 DNA reads as TGCGCCAGCAACAGAGGACAGAACTACGAGCAGTACTTC. The genes are TRBV5-1 and TRBJ2-7; possibly TRBD1 for D (6 bases). The CDR3 sequence is 13 residues long. In germline, CDR1 is SGHRS, CDR2 YFSETQ. V lost 6 bases and J lost 3, with 13 bases in between.

The gene calls are TRBV5-1 and TRBJ2-1; TRBD1 matches at 8 bases. The CDR3 is 15 amino acids. Germline V CDR1 and CDR2: SGHRS, YFSETQ. V shed 4 bases, J shed 7 bases, and the junction held 10 bases outside the gene matches. The CDR3 spells CASSPRQGMRNEQFF. In DNA form, the CDR3 reads TGCGCCAGCAGCCCAAGACAGGGGATGCGGAATGAGCAGTTCTTC.

The chain carries TRBV5-6 and TRBJ2-7; 9 positions agree with TRBD2. In germline, CDR1 is SGHDT, CDR2 YYEEEE. The CDR3 is made up of 14 amino acids. V shed 6 bases, J shed 2 bases, and the junction held 6 bases outside the gene matches. CDR3 nucleotides: TGTGCCAGCACCCCGACTAGCGGTACCTACGAGCAGTACTTC. Translating it yields CASTPTSGTYEQYF. The full variable domain, with the rest looked up from reference TRBV5-6 and TRBJ2-7, is DAGVTQSPTHLIKTRGQQVTLRCSPKSGHDTVSWYQQALGQGPQFIFQYYEEEERQRGNFPDRFSGHQFPNYSSELNVNALLLGDSALYLCASTPTSGTYEQYFGPGTRLTVT.